This is a list of T cell receptor beta chains from one sample in a study of T cells in Graves' hyperthyroidism and ophthalmopathy. TCRdb processed the multiplex PCR reads anew with MiXCR; each CDR3 protein has one entry. The table lists approximately 400,000 distinct CDR3 sequences, 18% of them singletons. Input material: blood. These receptors came from a man between 18 and 29 years old with Graves' ophthalmopathy. The conserved cysteine and the conserved F or W are not part of the CDR3 here. D genes are given only for firm matches.

cdr3_aa: ATGQWDSPLH
d_call: -
v_call: TRBV28

cdr3_aa: ASSPTTGVGTGELF
d_call: -
v_call: TRBV12-3/TRBV12-4

cdr3_aa: ASSPVRVSDFGGYT
d_call: -
v_call: TRBV18

cdr3_aa: ASSDRILTEAF
d_call: -
v_call: TRBV2

cdr3_aa: ASSYSAMAETQY
d_call: -
v_call: TRBV6-5

cdr3_aa: ASSSSVGGGSYEQF
d_call: TRBD2
v_call: TRBV7-9

cdr3_aa: ASSPSTNEKLF
d_call: -
v_call: TRBV11-2

cdr3_aa: ASSGDSGGHTDTQY
d_call: TRBD2
v_call: TRBV3-1

cdr3_aa: ASSDLTSGGAADTQY
d_call: TRBD2
v_call: TRBV2

cdr3_aa: ASSLPTGGKAQPQH
d_call: TRBD1
v_call: TRBV28

cdr3_aa: ASHRGPQETQY
d_call: TRBD1
v_call: TRBV12-3/TRBV12-4

cdr3_aa: ASSLWTGGNTEAF
d_call: -
v_call: TRBV3-1

cdr3_aa: ASRPGDFFYNEQF
d_call: -
v_call: TRBV7-2

cdr3_aa: ASSLAGETEAF
d_call: -
v_call: TRBV11-1

cdr3_aa: ATSDSGWSQPQH
d_call: -
v_call: TRBV24-1

cdr3_aa: AISGERGALTYEQY
d_call: TRBD2
v_call: TRBV10-3